The present T cell receptor beta chain was sequenced within a study of PD-1 blockade in classical Hodgkin lymphoma. As to this clone: The target antigen is unknown.

Study outcomes and limitations: Newly diagnosed patients were reported to start with lower TCR diversity than healthy donors. Newly diagnosed and completely responding patients shared comparable baseline diversity. By C4D1, diversity of CD4+ TCRs had risen significantly, whereas that of CD8+ TCRs had not.

The length of the CDR3 is 16 residues. Germline V lookup: CDR1 MDHEN, CDR2 SYDVKM. Trimming took 0 bases from V and 2 from J; bases not matched to a gene: 2. Relapse was seen in all patients after autologous stem cell transplantation, and brentuximab vedotin exposure was variable. Magnetic negative selection was used to purify CD4+ T cells from thawed PBMCs. Assay: immunoSEQ multiplex PCR; the TCRdb copy retains only in-frame clones and omits some. The table lists more than 7,500 clones, around 81% of them singletons. The clonotype comes from a human donor with classical Hodgkin lymphoma. The chain has TRBV28 and TRBJ2-1; 9 nucleotides agree with TRBD2. Here the sequenced sample was CD4+ T cells from blood, taken at baseline. The CDR3 DNA follows: TGTGCCAGCAGTTTATGGGGACTAGCCCCCTACAATGAGCAGTTCTTC. Its protein product is CASSLWGLAPYNEQFF.